This is a list of T cell receptor beta chains from one sample in a study of T cells in localized non-small cell lung cancer. Sequencing used immunoSEQ multiplex PCR; TCRdb keeps in-frame clones, though not all of them. Counted here are over 20,000 clones, 92% occurring once; the ten biggest clones make up about 16%. The sequences come from peripheral blood, collected before any cancer treatment. These receptors all stem from a man aged 35-69 years with stage III squamous cell lung carcinoma. CDR3s include the opening cysteine and the closing phenylalanine or tryptophan. A D gene is named only where the DNA matches it firmly. The size field is filled for only some rows; it gives once, few, many or a size class.

clone_size j_call d_call v_call cdr3_aa cdr3_nt
NA TRBJ2-5 NA TRBV5-1 CASTRTDETQYF TGCGCCAGCACTCGGACGGATGAGACCCAGTACTTC
NA TRBJ1-5 NA TRBV27 CASSLLVGQPQHF TGTGCCAGCAGTTTATTGGTCGGGCAGCCCCAGCATTTT
NA TRBJ2-1 TRBD2 TRBV6-6 CASSQTSGNYNEQFF TGTGCCAGCAGCCAGACTAGCGGTAACTACAATGAGCAGTTCTTC
NA TRBJ1-1 TRBD1 TRBV19 CASSNADRVYTEAFF TGTGCCAGTAGTAACGCGGACAGGGTGTACACTGAAGCTTTCTTT
NA TRBJ2-3 TRBD2 TRBV10-3 CAISESSGRVGTDTQYF TGTGCCATCAGTGAGTCTAGCGGGAGGGTAGGCACAGATACGCAGTATTTT
NA TRBJ1-6 NA TRBV19 CASSIGSGINSPLHF TGTGCCAGTAGTATAGGCAGCGGCATTAATTCACCCCTCCACTTT
NA TRBJ2-7 NA TRBV28 CASSPGHQVGLEQYF TGTGCCAGCAGCCCCGGACACCAGGTGGGTCTGGAGCAGTACTTC
once TRBJ2-5 NA TRBV23-1 CASSQRGIRGETQYF TGCGCCAGCAGTCAGAGAGGCATAAGGGGAGAGACCCAGTACTTC
few TRBJ1-1 NA TRBV7-3 CASSLHDNTEAFF TGTGCCAGCAGCTTACATGATAACACTGAAGCTTTCTTT
NA TRBJ2-2 TRBD2 TRBV11-3 CASSLSGGNTGELFF TGTGCCAGCAGTCTCAGCGGGGGGAACACCGGGGAGCTGTTTTTT
NA TRBJ2-2 NA TRBV19 CASSKVTGTGELFF TGTGCCAGTAGTAAAGTAACGGGCACCGGGGAGCTGTTTTTT